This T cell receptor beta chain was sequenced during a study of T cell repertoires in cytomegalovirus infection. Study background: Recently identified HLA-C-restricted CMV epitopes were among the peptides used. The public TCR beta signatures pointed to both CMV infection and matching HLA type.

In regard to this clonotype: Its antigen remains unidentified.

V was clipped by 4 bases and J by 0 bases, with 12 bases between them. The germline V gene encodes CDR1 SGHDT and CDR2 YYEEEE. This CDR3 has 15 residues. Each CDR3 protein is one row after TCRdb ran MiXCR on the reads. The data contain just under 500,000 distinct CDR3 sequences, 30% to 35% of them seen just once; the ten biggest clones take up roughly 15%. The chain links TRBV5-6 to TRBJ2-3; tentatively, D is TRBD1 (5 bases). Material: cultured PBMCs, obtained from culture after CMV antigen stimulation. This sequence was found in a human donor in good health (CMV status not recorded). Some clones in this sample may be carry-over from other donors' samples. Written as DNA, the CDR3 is TGTGCCAGCAGCCGACCTCGGACAAGCACAGATACGCAGTATTTT. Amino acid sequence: CASSRPRTSTDTQYF.